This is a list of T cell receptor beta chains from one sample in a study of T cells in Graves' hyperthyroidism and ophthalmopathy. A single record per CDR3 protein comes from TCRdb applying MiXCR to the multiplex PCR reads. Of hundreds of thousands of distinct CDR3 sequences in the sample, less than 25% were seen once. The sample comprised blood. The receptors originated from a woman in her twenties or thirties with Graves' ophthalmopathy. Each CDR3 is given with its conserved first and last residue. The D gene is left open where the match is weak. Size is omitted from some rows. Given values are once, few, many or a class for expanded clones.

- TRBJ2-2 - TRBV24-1 TGTGCCACCACCAGGGCGAACACCGGGGAGCTGTTTTTT CATTRANTGELFF
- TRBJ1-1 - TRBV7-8 TGTGCCAGCGCGCGGGGGCAGGCGCGCACTGAAGCTTTCTTT CASARGQARTEAFF
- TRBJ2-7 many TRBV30 TGTGCCTGGAGTCGAACGAGCTCCTACGAGCAGTACTTC CAWSRTSSYEQYF
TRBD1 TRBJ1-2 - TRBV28 TGTGCCAGCAGAGAAGTCCCGGGACAGGGCTTCTATGGCTACACCTTC CASREVPGQGFYGYTF
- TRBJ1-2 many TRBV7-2 TGTGCCAGCAGCTCCAGGACGTTGGATGGCTACACCTTC CASSSRTLDGYTF
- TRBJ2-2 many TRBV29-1 TGCAGCGTTGAAGCTGAGAACACCGGGGAGCTGTTTTTT CSVEAENTGELFF
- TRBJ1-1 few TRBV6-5 TGTGCCAGCAGTCGCGCTGGTGAAGCTTTCTTT CASSRAGEAFF
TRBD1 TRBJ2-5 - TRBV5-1 TGCGCCAGCAGCTTAGGACAGGGGGAAGAAGAGACCCAGTACTTC CASSLGQGEEETQYF
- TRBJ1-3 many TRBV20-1 TGCAGTGCTCGACTGGACAGCTCTGGAAACACCATATATTTT CSARLDSSGNTIYF
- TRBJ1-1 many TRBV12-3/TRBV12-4 TGTGCCAGCAGTCCCGGGGAGGGGGGAGCTTTCTTT CASSPGEGGAFF
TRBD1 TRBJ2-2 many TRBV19 TGTGCCAGTAGTGCCCAGGGGGCATCCGAGGAGCTGTTTTTT CASSAQGASEELFF
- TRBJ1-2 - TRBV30 TGTGCCTGGAGTACAAAAGGGAGCTATGGCTACACCTTC CAWSTKGSYGYTF
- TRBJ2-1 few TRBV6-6 TGTGCCGTCGCCAGGGATGAGCAGTTCTTC CAVARDEQFF
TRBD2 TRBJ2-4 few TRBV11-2 TGTGCCAGCAGCTTAGTAGGGATCTTGAGCGGGAGTACGCTAGCCAAAAACATTCAGTACTTC CASSLVGILSGSTLAKNIQYF
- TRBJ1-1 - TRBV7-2 TGTGCCAGCAGCTTAGGGGGGTCAGCTGAAGCTTTCTTT CASSLGGSAEAFF
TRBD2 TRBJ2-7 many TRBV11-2 TGTGCCAGCAGCTTAGGGACTAGCGGGGGAGTAACTATCTACGAGCAGTACTTC CASSLGTSGGVTIYEQYF
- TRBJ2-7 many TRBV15 TGTGCCACCAGTTATGCTCCGCAGGCAAGCTCCTACGAGCAGTACTTC CATSYAPQASSYEQYF
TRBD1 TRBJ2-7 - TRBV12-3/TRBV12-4 TGTGCCAGCAGTTTCCGGGACAGGGGACCCTACGAGCAGTACTTC CASSFRDRGPYEQYF
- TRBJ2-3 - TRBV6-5 TGTGCCAGCAGTTCGACAGCCCAGGATACGCAGTATTTT CASSSTAQDTQYF
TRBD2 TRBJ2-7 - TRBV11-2 TGTGCCAGCAGCCCCCAGAGGACTAGCGGGAGCTCCTACGAGCAGTACTTC CASSPQRTSGSSYEQYF
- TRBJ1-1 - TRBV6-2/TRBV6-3 TGTGCCAGCACCGCAGTCCCCGCGAACACTGAAGCTTTCTTT CASTAVPANTEAFF
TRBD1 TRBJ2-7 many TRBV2 TGTGCCAGCGGGATTTACAGGGGCTACGAGCAGTACTTC CASGIYRGYEQYF
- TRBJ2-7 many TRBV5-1 TGCGCCAGCAGCCGGACCGAGGAATCGCCCTACGAACAGTACTTC CASSRTEESPYEQYF
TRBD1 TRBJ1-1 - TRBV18 TGTGCCAGCTCATCGACAGGGGAGATGAACACTGAAGCTTTCTTT CASSSTGEMNTEAFF
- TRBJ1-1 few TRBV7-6 TGTGCCAGCGCCAGACAGGTGAACACTGAAGCTTTCTTT CASARQVNTEAFF
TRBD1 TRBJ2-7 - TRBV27 TGTGCCAGCAGTTTGGGGACAGGGATTTTCGAGCAGTACTTC CASSLGTGIFEQYF
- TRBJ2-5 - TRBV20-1 TGCAGTGCTAGTCCCACACAAGAGACCCAGTACTTC CSASPTQETQYF
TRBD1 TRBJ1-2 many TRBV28 TGTGCCAGCAAGTTTAATAGGGGGCCAGGGCACTATGGCTACACCTTC CASKFNRGPGHYGYTF
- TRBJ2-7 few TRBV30 TGTGCCTGGAGAGGGGCCTACGAGCAGTACTTC CAWRGAYEQYF
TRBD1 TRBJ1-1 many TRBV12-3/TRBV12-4 TGTGCCAGCAGGGACGAGACAGGGGCGATGAACACTGAAGCTTTCTTT CASRDETGAMNTEAFF
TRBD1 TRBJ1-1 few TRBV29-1 TGCAGCGTTGAAGAAGGACAGGTGAACACTGAAGCTTTCTTT CSVEEGQVNTEAFF
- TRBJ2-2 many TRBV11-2 TGTGCCAGCAGCTGGATCGGTGGGGAGCTGTTTTTT CASSWIGGELFF
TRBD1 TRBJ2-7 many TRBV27 TGTGCCACTGGAACAGGGGGCCCCGAGCAGTACTTC CATGTGGPEQYF
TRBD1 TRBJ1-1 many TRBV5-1 TGCGCCAGCAGCTTTTGGGGTCCCCGGGACAGGGGGCTTACTGAAGCTTTCTTT CASSFWGPRDRGLTEAFF
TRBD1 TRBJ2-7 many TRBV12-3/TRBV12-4 TGTGCCAGCGCCCCTGGGACAGCATTAAGGCAGTACTTC CASAPGTALRQYF
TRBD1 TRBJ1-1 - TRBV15 TGTGCCACCGGCAAGGGGGCTTTGAACACTGAAGCTTTCTTT CATGKGALNTEAFF
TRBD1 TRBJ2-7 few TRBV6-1 TGTGCCAGCAGTGAAAGGGACAGCCCTCCCTACGAGCAGTACTTC CASSERDSPPYEQYF
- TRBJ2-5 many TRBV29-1 TGCAGCGGATCAAGAGTGCTTCAAGAGACCCAGTACTTC CSGSRVLQETQYF
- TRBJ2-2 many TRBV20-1 TGCAGTGCCCGAGGCACCGGGGAGCTGTTTTTT CSARGTGELFF
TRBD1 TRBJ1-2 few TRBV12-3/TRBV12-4 TGTGCCAGCAGTTCCCGACAGGGTACGAAGGACTATGGCTACACCTTC CASSSRQGTKDYGYTF
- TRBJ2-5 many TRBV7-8 TGTGCCAGCAGCTTAGCGGAAGGATTCCAAGAGACCCAGTACTTC CASSLAEGFQETQYF